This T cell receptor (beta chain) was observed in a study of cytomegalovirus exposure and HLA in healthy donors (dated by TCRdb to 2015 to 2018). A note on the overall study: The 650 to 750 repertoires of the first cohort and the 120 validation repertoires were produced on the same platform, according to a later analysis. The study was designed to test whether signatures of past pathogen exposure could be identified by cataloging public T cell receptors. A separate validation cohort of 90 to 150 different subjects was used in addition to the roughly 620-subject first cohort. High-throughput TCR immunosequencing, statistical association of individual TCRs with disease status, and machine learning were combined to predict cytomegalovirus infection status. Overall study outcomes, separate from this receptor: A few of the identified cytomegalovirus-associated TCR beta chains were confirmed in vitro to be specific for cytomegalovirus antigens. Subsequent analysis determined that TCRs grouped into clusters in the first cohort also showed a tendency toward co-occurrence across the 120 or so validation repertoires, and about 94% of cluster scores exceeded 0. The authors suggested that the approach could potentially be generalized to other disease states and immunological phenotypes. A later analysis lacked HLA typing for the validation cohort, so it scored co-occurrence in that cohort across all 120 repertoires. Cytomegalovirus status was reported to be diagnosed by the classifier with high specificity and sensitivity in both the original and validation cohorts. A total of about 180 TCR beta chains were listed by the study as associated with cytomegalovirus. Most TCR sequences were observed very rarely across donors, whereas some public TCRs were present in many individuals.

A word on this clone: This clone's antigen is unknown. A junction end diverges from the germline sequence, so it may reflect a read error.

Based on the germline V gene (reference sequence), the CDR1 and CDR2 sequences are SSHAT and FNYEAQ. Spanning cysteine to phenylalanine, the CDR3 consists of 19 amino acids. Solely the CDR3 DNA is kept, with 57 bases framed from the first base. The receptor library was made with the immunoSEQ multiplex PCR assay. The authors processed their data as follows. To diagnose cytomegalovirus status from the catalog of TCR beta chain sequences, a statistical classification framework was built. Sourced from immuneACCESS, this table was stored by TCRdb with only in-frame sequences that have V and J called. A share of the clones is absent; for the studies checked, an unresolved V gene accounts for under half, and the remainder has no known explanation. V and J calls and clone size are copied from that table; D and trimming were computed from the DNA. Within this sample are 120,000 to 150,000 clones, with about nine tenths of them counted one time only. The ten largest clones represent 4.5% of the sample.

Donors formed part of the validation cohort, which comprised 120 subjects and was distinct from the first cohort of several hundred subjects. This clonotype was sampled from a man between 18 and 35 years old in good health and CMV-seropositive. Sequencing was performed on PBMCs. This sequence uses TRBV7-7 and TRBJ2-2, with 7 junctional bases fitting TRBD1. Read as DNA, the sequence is TGTGCTAGCAGCCTGACCTCACCTTGGGACAGCTTAGACACCGGGGAGCTGTTTTTT. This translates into CASSLTSPWDSLDTGELFF.